This T cell receptor (beta chain) was sequenced in a study of shared clonotypes between healthy human individuals. Study-wide results and caveats: Only blood underwent sampling, and tissue repertoires likely differ.

V lost 5 bases to trimming and J lost 8 bases; unmatched junction nucleotides: 14. The germline V gene encodes CDR1 MNHEY and CDR2 SMNVEV (reference sequence). The CDR3 consists of 15 residues. The assay was carried out at the deep level. Several immunoSEQ plates received, in even portions, the genomic DNA of each subset. Data came from immunoSEQ multiplex PCR; TCRdb stores just in-frame clones and leaves some out. The repertoire holds more than 900,000 clones, with around three quarters as singletons. Notes on this clone: The antigen remains undetermined.

The clonotype was recovered from a man younger than 30 in good health. Some clones in this sample may be carry-over from other donors' samples. The V and J genes are TRBV27 and TRBJ1-2; 7 bases align to TRBD1. Sequences were obtained from memory CD4+ T cells from PBMCs. Noted subset: CD45RA-negative fraction. This CDR3 reads CASSLTGTVLKGYTF. The CDR3 DNA sequence: TGTGCCAGCAGTCTGACAGGGACCGTTCTGAAAGGCTACACCTTC.